What follows describes a single T cell receptor (beta chain). Its antigen is undetermined. These data are taken from a study of post-analysis software for immune sequencing data. General study points: Co-batched samples clustered tightly together by F measure.

Incorporated into the TCR beta cDNA libraries were unique molecular identifiers, which served to reduce PCR and sequencing biases. The yield from approximately 1 to 10 million T cells was 500,000 or so cDNA molecules in total. MiXCR, applied by TCRdb to the PCR reads, yields one record per CDR3 protein. This sample has under 900,000 distinct CDR3 sequences, with roughly half found just once. This TCR came from a girl aged 10 to 17 with multiple sclerosis. Input material: blood.

The CDR3 loop is CASRKFELDTQYF. CDR3 coding DNA: TGTGCCAGCAGAAAATTTGAGCTAGATACGCAGTATTTT. The rearrangement links TRBV27 to TRBJ2-3; D ambiguous. The length of the CDR3 is 13 residues. Germline V gene data show CDR1 as MNHEY and CDR2 as SMNVEV (reference sequence). V was trimmed by 6 bases and J by 5 bases, leaving 12 bases between them.